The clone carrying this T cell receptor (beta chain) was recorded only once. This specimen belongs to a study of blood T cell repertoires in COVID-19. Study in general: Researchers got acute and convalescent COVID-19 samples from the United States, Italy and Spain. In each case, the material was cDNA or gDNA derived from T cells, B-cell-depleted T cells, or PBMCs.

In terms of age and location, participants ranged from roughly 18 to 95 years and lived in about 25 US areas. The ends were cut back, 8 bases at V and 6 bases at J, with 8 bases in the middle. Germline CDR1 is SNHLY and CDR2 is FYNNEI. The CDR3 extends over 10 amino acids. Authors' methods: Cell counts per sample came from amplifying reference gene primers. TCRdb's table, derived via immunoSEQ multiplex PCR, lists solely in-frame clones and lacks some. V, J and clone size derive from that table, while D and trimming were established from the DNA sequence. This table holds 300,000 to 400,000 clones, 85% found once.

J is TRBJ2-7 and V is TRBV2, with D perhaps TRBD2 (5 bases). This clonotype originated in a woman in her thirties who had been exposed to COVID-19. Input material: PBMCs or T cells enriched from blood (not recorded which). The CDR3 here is CASERIEQYF. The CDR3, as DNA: TGTGCCAGCGAGCGGATCGAGCAGTACTTC.